This is a list of T cell receptor beta chains from one sample in a study of T-cell reconstitution after alpha-beta-depleted transplantation in children. TCRdb reprocessed the PCR reads with MiXCR, giving one entry per CDR3 protein. The data contain about 610,000 distinct CDR3 sequences, roughly 10% of them singletons. The input for sequencing was PBMCs from the stem cell graft donor, taken from the stem cell graft. The source of these receptors is a human donor who donated a stem cell graft to a child with acute myeloid leukemia. The CDR3 runs from the conserved cysteine through the conserved F or W.

V gene: TRBV20-1; J gene: TRBJ2-7; CDR3 protein: CSASPGRGDEQYF
V gene: TRBV12-3/TRBV12-4; J gene: TRBJ1-2; CDR3 protein: CASSLGGINYGYTF
V gene: TRBV29-1; J gene: TRBJ2-3; CDR3 protein: CSVEGLDSAQGTQYF
V gene: TRBV6-5; J gene: TRBJ1-4; CDR3 protein: CASSYGGINEKLFF
V gene: TRBV3-1; J gene: TRBJ2-5; CDR3 protein: CASSQGSGSGTQYF
V gene: TRBV14; J gene: TRBJ2-2; CDR3 protein: CASGQALKGELFF
V gene: TRBV15; J gene: TRBJ2-2; CDR3 protein: CATSTPGRTNTGELFF
V gene: TRBV20-1; J gene: TRBJ1-1; CDR3 protein: CSATEGGGTEAFF
V gene: TRBV29-1; J gene: TRBJ2-1; CDR3 protein: CSVGLAGGYNEQFF
V gene: TRBV27; J gene: TRBJ2-3; CDR3 protein: CASSLEQVKPTDTQYF
V gene: TRBV29-1; J gene: TRBJ1-1; CDR3 protein: CSVVGQVNTEAFF
V gene: TRBV12-3/TRBV12-4; J gene: TRBJ1-1; CDR3 protein: CASSFKGALGTEAFF
V gene: TRBV30; J gene: TRBJ2-7; CDR3 protein: CAWTPGIYEQYF
V gene: TRBV20-1; J gene: TRBJ2-2; CDR3 protein: CSAREGTRGGTGELFF
V gene: TRBV6-6; J gene: TRBJ2-1; CDR3 protein: CASSYSQDNEQFF
V gene: TRBV10-3; J gene: TRBJ2-2; CDR3 protein: CAIRGQGNTGELFF
V gene: TRBV7-9; J gene: TRBJ2-7; CDR3 protein: CASSLTGGRSYEQYF
V gene: TRBV18; J gene: TRBJ2-7; CDR3 protein: CASSLKQKGDASYEQYF
V gene: TRBV5-1; J gene: TRBJ2-7; CDR3 protein: CASSVTTRAYEQYF
V gene: TRBV10-3; J gene: TRBJ2-5; CDR3 protein: CAISGASGAQETQYF
V gene: TRBV7-6; J gene: TRBJ1-1; CDR3 protein: CASSLAERMNTEAFF
V gene: TRBV25-1; J gene: TRBJ1-1; CDR3 protein: CASSLGHEAFF
V gene: TRBV23-1; J gene: TRBJ1-4; CDR3 protein: CASSHTPRGSLNEKLFF
V gene: TRBV20-1; J gene: TRBJ1-5; CDR3 protein: CSASWTGGNQPQHF
V gene: TRBV7-9; J gene: TRBJ2-7; CDR3 protein: CASSPDRQSAYEQYF
V gene: TRBV15; J gene: TRBJ2-5; CDR3 protein: CATTGGWKNNLAQETQYF
V gene: TRBV29-1; J gene: TRBJ2-2; CDR3 protein: CSGTGTGELFF
V gene: TRBV29-1; J gene: TRBJ2-7; CDR3 protein: CSVEGGEF
V gene: TRBV28; J gene: TRBJ1-1; CDR3 protein: CASSLGGTYTEAFF
V gene: TRBV29-1; J gene: TRBJ2-7; CDR3 protein: CSVGLGTGEQYF
V gene: TRBV6-5; J gene: TRBJ2-7; CDR3 protein: CASSYTLTSGSSYEQYF
V gene: TRBV9; J gene: TRBJ2-6; CDR3 protein: CASSVDPSSGANVLTF
V gene: TRBV7-2; J gene: TRBJ2-7; CDR3 protein: CASSFAKAYEQYF
V gene: TRBV20-1; J gene: TRBJ2-5; CDR3 protein: CSALDQTQYF
V gene: TRBV27; J gene: TRBJ2-7; CDR3 protein: CASSLGSRLEQYF
V gene: TRBV14; J gene: TRBJ2-1; CDR3 protein: CASSLKGVGLAGSSYNEQFF
V gene: TRBV24-1; J gene: TRBJ2-3; CDR3 protein: CATSEPGEGNTQYF
V gene: TRBV2; J gene: TRBJ2-1; CDR3 protein: CASSEGQGRVNEQFF
V gene: TRBV4-2; J gene: TRBJ2-1; CDR3 protein: CASSRGGGDYNEQFF
V gene: TRBV4-2; J gene: TRBJ2-7; CDR3 protein: CASSQGGTTTYEQYF
V gene: TRBV7-6; J gene: TRBJ2-7; CDR3 protein: CASSLTTSYEQYF
V gene: TRBV25-1; J gene: TRBJ2-7; CDR3 protein: CASSDSYGTISYEQYF
V gene: TRBV12-3/TRBV12-4; J gene: TRBJ2-3; CDR3 protein: CASRPGRGTDTQYF
V gene: TRBV7-3; J gene: TRBJ2-1; CDR3 protein: CASSLTSTGVSNEQFF
V gene: TRBV15; J gene: TRBJ2-7; CDR3 protein: CATSRDGQSRDEQYF
V gene: TRBV10-3; J gene: TRBJ2-7; CDR3 protein: CAISAGQPIREQYF
V gene: TRBV11-2; J gene: TRBJ2-1; CDR3 protein: CASGGKHNEQFF